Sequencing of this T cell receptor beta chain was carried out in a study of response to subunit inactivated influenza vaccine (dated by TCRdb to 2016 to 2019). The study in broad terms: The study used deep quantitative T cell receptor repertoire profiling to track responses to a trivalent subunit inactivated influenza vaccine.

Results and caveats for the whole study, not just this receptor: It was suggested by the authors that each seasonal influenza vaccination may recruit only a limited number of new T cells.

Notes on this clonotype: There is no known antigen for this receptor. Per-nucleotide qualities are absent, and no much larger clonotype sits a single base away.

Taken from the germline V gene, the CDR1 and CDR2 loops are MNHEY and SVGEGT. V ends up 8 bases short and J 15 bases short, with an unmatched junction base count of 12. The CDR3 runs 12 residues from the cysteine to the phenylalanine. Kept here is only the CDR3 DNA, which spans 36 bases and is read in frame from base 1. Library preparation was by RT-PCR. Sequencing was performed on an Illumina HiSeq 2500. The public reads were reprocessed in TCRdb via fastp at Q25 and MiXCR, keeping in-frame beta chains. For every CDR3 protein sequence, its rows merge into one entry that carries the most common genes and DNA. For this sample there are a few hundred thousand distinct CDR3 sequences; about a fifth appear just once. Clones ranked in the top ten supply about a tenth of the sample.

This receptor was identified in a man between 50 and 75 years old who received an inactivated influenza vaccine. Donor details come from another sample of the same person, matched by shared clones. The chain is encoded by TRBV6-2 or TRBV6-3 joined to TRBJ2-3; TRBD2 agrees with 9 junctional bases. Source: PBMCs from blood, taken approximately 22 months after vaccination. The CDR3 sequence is CASAPGLAIFYF. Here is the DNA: TGTGCCAGCGCTCCGGGACTAGCTATTTTCTATTTT.